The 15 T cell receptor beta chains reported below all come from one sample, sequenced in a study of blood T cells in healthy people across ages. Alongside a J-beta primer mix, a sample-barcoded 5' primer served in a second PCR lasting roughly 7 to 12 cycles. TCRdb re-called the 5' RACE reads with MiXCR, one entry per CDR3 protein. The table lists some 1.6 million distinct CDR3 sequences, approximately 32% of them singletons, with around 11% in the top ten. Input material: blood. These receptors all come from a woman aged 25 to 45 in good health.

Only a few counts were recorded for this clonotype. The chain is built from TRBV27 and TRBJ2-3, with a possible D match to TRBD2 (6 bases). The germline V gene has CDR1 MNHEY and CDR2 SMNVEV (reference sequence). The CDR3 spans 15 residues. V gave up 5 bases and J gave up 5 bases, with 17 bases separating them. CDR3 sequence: CASSNFREEGDTQYF. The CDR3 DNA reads TGTGCCAGCAGTAACTTCAGGGAGGAGGGAGATACGCAGTATTTT.

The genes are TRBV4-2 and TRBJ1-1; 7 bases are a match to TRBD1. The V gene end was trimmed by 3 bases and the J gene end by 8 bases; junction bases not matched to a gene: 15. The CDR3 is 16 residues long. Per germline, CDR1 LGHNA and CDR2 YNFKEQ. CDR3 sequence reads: CASSHGLAGTVIEAFF. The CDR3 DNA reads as TGTGCCAGCAGCCATGGGCTTGCGGGGACAGTTATCGAAGCTTTCTTT.

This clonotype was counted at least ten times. In DNA form, the CDR3 reads TGCAGTGCTCATAGCCTGTCCCGTGGGAACTATGGCTACACCTTC. Translating gives CSAHSLSRGNYGYTF. The V gene is TRBV20-1, the J gene TRBJ1-2; D uncertain. The CDR3 length is 15 residues. CDR1 DFQATT and CDR2 SNEGSKA come from the germline V gene (reference sequence). V dropped 5 bases and J dropped 2 bases, with 18 bases sitting between them.

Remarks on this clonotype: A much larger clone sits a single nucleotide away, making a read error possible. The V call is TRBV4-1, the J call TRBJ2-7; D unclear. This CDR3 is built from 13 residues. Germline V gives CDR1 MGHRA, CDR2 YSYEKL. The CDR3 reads CASNQDQGYEQYF. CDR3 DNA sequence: TGCGCCAGCAACCAAGATCAAGGGTACGAGCAGTACTTC.

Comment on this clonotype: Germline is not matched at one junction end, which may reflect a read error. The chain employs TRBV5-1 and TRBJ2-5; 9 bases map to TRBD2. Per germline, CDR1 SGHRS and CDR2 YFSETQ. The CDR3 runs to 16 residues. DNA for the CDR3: TGCGCCGGCAGCTTGGCCTTAGCGGGAGAGGGAGAGACCCAGTACTTC. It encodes CAGSLALAGEGETQYF. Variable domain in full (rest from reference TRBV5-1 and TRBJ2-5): KAGVTQTPRYLIKTRGQQVTLSCSPISGHRSVSWYQQTPGQGLQFLFEYFSETQRNKGNFPGRFSGRQFSNSRSEMNVSTLELGDSALYLCAGSLALAGEGETQYFGPGTRLLVL.

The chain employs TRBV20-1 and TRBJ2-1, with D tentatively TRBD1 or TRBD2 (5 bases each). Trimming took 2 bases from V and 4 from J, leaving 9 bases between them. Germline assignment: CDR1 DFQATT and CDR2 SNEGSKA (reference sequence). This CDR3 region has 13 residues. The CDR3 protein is CSARQGEYNEQFF. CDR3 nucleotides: TGCAGTGCTAGACAGGGAGAGTACAATGAGCAGTTCTTC.

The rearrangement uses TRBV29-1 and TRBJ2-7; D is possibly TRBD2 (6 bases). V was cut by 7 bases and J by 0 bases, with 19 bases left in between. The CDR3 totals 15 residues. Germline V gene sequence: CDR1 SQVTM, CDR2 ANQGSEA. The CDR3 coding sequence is TGCAGCGGGACTCTAGGACTAATGAGCTCCTACGAGCAGTACTTC. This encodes CSGTLGLMSSYEQYF.

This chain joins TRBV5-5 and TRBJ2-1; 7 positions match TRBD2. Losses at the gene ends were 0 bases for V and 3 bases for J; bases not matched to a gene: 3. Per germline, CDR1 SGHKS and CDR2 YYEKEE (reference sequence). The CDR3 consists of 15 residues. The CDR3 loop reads CASSLDWGGYNEQFF. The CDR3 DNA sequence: TGTGCCAGCAGCTTGGATTGGGGGGGCTACAATGAGCAGTTCTTC.

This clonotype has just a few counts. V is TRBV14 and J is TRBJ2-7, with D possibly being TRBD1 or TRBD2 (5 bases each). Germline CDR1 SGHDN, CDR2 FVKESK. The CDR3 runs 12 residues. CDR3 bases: TGTGACGGGACGGGGCTCCCCTACGAGCAGTACTTC. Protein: CDGTGLPYEQYF.

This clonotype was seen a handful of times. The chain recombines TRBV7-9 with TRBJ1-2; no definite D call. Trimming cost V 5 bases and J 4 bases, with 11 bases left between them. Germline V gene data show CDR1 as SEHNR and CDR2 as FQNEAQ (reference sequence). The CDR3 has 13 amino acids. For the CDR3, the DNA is TGTGCCAGCAGCCCTCGCCCGGGCTATGGCTACACCTTC. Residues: CASSPRPGYGYTF. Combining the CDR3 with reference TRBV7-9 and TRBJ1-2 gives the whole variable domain DTGVSQNPRHKITKRGQNVTFRCDPISEHNRLYWYRQTLGQGPEFLTYFQNEAQLEKSRLLSDRFSAERPKGSFSTLEIQRTEQGDSAMYLCASSPRPGYGYTFGSGTRLTVV.

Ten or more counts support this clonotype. CDR3 sequence reads: CASSQGIQETQYF. CDR3 coding DNA: TGCGCCAGCAGCCAGGGAATACAAGAGACCCAGTACTTC. This chain joins TRBV4-1 and TRBJ2-5, with D uncertain. V dropped 3 bases and J dropped 2 bases, with 7 bases sitting between them. The germline V gene has CDR1 MGHRA and CDR2 YSYEKL. This CDR3 region has 13 residues.

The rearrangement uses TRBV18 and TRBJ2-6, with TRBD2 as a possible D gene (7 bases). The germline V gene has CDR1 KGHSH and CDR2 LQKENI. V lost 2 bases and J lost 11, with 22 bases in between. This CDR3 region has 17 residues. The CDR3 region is CASSPIAGALPGDVLTF. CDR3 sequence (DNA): TGTGCCAGCTCACCAATCGCGGGGGCCCTACCGGGCGACGTCCTGACTTTC.

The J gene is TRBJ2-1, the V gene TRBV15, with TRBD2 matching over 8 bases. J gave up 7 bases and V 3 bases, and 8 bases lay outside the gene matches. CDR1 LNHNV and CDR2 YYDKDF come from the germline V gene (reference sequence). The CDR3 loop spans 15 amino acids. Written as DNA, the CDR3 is TGTGCCACCAGCAGGGAAAGCGGGAGCTCTAATGAGCAGTTCTTC. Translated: CATSRESGSSNEQFF.

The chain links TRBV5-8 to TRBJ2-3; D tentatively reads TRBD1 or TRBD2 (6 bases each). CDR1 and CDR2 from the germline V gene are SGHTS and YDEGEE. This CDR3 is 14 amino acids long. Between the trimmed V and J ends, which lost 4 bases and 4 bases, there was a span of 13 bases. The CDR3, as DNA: TGTGCCAGCAGCCCCCGGAGGGGGGCAGATACGCAGTATTTT. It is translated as CASSPRRGADTQYF.

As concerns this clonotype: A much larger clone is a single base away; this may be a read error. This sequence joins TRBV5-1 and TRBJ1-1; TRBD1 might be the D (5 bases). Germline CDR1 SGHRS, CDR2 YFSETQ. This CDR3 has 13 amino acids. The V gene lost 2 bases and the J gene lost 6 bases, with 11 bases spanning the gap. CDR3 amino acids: CASSFGANAEAFF. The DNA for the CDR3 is TGCGCCAGCAGCTTTGGGGCAAACGCTGAAGCTTTCTTT.